These 19 T cell receptor beta chains came from one sample sequenced in a study of shared clonotypes between healthy human individuals. Only in-frame clones appear in the TCRdb table, and some are missing; sequencing was by immunoSEQ multiplex PCR. The sample records 2 million to 2.5 million clones, 93% being singletons. Sequences were obtained from naive CD4+ T cells from PBMCs. Noted subset: CD45RA+ positively selected. The receptors were gathered from a man between 18 and 35 years old in good health. Some clones in this sample may be carry-over from other donors' samples.

This clone has just one count. The chain carries TRBV5-1 and TRBJ2-3; 13 positions match TRBD2. The trim removed 4 bases at V and 6 bases at J, leaving 5 bases unmatched. The CDR3 contains 15 residues. CDR1 and CDR2 (germline): SGHRS, YFSETQ. The CDR3 sequence: CASSVTSGRQDTQYF. Written as DNA, the CDR3 is TGCGCCAGCAGCGTGACTAGCGGGAGGCAGGATACGCAGTATTTT.

A note on this clone: Other DNA sequences from this sample encode an identical CDR3 as well. The J gene is TRBJ2-7, the V gene TRBV11-2; D is possibly TRBD1 or TRBD2 (5 bases each). Between the trimmed V and J ends, which lost 0 bases and 0 bases, there was a span of 9 bases. Germline CDR1 is SGHAT and CDR2 is FQNNGV. CDR3 length: 15 residues. Here the CDR3 DNA reads TGTGCCAGCAGCTTAGAGGCAGGGAGCTCCTACGAGCAGTACTTC. This codes for CASSLEAGSSYEQYF. The variable domain in full, completed from reference TRBV11-2 and TRBJ2-7, reads EAGVAQSPRYKIIEKRQSVAFWCNPISGHATLYWYQQILGQGPKLLIQFQNNGVVDDSQLPKDRFSAERLKGVDSTLKIQPAKLEDSAVYLCASSLEAGSSYEQYFGPGTRLTVT.

This clone was recorded once. V gene TRBV4-2 combines with J gene TRBJ2-7, with D unclear. This CDR3 is built from 15 residues. Germline CDR1 LGHNA, CDR2 YNFKEQ. The ends were cut back, 0 bases at V and 2 bases at J, with 11 bases in the middle. The DNA for the CDR3 is TGTGCCAGCAGCCAAGAAAGGAACAGCGCCTACGAGCAGTACTTC. Amino acid sequence: CASSQERNSAYEQYF.

The chain is built from TRBV5-1 and TRBJ1-1; D is possibly TRBD1 (6 bases). V was shortened by 0 bases and J by 6 bases, with 15 bases between the two germline ends. The CDR3 covers 15 residues. Germline CDR1 is SGHRS and CDR2 is YFSETQ. CDR3 in amino acids: CASSLGPGAVPEAFF. The CDR3 DNA sequence: TGCGCCAGCAGCTTGGGGCCGGGGGCTGTGCCTGAAGCTTTCTTT.

CDR3 region: CASKRQGNYEQYF. The DNA for the CDR3 is TGTGCCAGCAAGAGACAGGGGAACTACGAGCAGTACTTC. The chain combines TRBV6-5 with TRBJ2-7; 8 positions agree with TRBD1. The V gene's germline CDR1 is MNHEY and CDR2 SVGAGI. The CDR3 sequence is 13 residues long. With V trimmed by 7 bases and J by 3 bases, 5 bases remained unmatched.

The chain links TRBV28 to TRBJ1-2; no firm D call. In germline, CDR1 is MDHEN, CDR2 SYDVKM. V lost 5 bases to trimming and J lost 8 bases, with 12 bases between them. The CDR3 runs 12 residues. The CDR3 DNA reads as TGTGCCAGCAGTGGTACCCTTAGAGGCTACACCTTC. It yields the protein CASSGTLRGYTF.

This clone was recorded only once. This chain connects TRBV6-1 to TRBJ1-5, with 10 nucleotides matching TRBD1. There are 15 residues in the CDR3. Germline CDR1 reads MNHNS; CDR2 reads SASEGT. The junction had 5 bases not matched to a gene; V was cut back by 2 bases and J by 7 bases. CDR3 nucleotide sequence: TGTGCCAGCAGTGAACAGACAGGGGGCGACCAGCCCCAGCATTTT. The encoded protein is CASSEQTGGDQPQHF.

V is TRBV5-1 and J is TRBJ2-3; 9 nucleotides match TRBD1. CDR1 is SGHRS and CDR2 is YFSETQ in the germline V gene. With V trimmed by 4 bases and J by 3 bases, 9 bases remained unmatched. This CDR3 contains 16 residues. CDR3 nucleotide sequence: TGCGCCAGCAGCAGCACAGGGGGCAAGGTAACAGATACGCAGTATTTT. Translating it yields CASSSTGGKVTDTQYF.

A single count supports this clone. This sample includes further DNA sequences coding for the same CDR3. The CDR3 DNA is TGTGCCAGCTCACCCGACAGATACAATGAGCAGTTCTTC. As protein: CASSPDRYNEQFF. This chain links TRBV18 with TRBJ2-1; D is perhaps TRBD1 (5 bases). Germline V gene lookup returns CDR1 KGHSH and CDR2 LQKENI. Trimming removed 3 bases from V and 4 bases from J, with 7 bases in between. This CDR3 has 13 residues.

This clone has a single count. This specimen includes other DNA sequences encoding the same CDR3. The chain carries TRBV15 and TRBJ2-1; 10 bases align to TRBD2. V lost 0 bases to trimming and J lost 7 bases; unmatched junction nucleotides: 6. Germline CDR1 LNHNV, CDR2 YYDKDF (reference sequence). The CDR3 is 16 amino acids. The DNA for the CDR3 is TGTGCCACCAGCAGAGATCGGCTAGCGGGAGTTAATGAGCAGTTCTTC. Encoded protein: CATSRDRLAGVNEQFF.

The chain joins TRBV2 to TRBJ2-7; 9 positions agree with TRBD1. Trimming removed 5 bases from V and 12 bases from J; junction bases left unmatched: 5. Per the germline V gene, CDR1 is SNHLY and CDR2 is FYNNEI. CDR3 length: 11 residues. The CDR3 region is CASSRDREAYF. Here the CDR3 DNA reads TGTGCCAGCAGTCGGGACAGGGAAGCGTACTTC.

As regards this clone: In the same sample, other DNA sequences code for this CDR3. The rearrangement uses TRBV11-3 and TRBJ2-5, with D perhaps given as TRBD1 or TRBD2 (6 bases each). This CDR3 is 14 amino acids long. The germline CDR1 and CDR2 sequences are SGHNT and YENEEA. Trimming cost V 2 bases and J 2 bases, with 9 bases left between them. CDR3 residues: CASSLRGGQETQYF. As DNA, the CDR3 is TGTGCCAGCAGCTTAAGAGGGGGGCAAGAGACCCAGTACTTC.

This chain links TRBV7-3 with TRBJ2-1; D gene ambiguous. CDR1 and CDR2 from the germline V gene are SGHTA and FQGTGA. The CDR3 has 17 residues. V dropped 0 bases and J dropped 6 bases, with 18 bases sitting between them. This CDR3 reads CASSLTGSASWINEQFF. The CDR3 DNA follows: TGTGCCAGCAGCTTAACGGGGTCGGCTAGTTGGATCAATGAGCAGTTCTTC.

With respect to this clone: In the same sample, other DNA sequences code for this CDR3. The chain joins TRBV5-1 to TRBJ2-3; no clear D. Germline-derived CDR1 and CDR2 are SGHRS and YFSETQ. With 2 bases removed from V and 2 bases from J, the gap between germline ends came to 9 bases. There are 14 residues in the CDR3. CDR3 sequence (DNA): TGCGCCAGCAGCTTAGGCGCAACCACAGATACGCAGTATTTT. Translated, it gives CASSLGATTDTQYF. The full variable domain, its missing parts supplied by reference TRBV5-1 and TRBJ2-3, is KAGVTQTPRYLIKTRGQQVTLSCSPISGHRSVSWYQQTPGQGLQFLFEYFSETQRNKGNFPGRFSGRQFSNSRSEMNVSTLELGDSALYLCASSLGATTDTQYFGPGTRLTVL.

Turning to this clone: The identical CDR3 is also encoded by other nucleotide sequences in the sample. The rearrangement joins TRBV5-1 to TRBJ1-2; 9 nucleotides align to TRBD1. This CDR3 region has 15 residues. Germline V gene data show CDR1 as SGHRS and CDR2 as YFSETQ. V was pared by 0 bases and J by 0 bases, with 0 bases of the junction left unmatched. CDR3 in DNA: TGCGCCAGCAGCTTGGGGACAGGGGCTAACTATGGCTACACCTTC. Its translation: CASSLGTGANYGYTF.

In its sample, this clone was seen a few times. The chain couples TRBV2 to TRBJ1-5; D gene ambiguous. CDR1 SNHLY and CDR2 FYNNEI come from the germline V gene. V lost 6 bases, J lost 1 base, and 7 bases lay in between. The CDR3 is 13 amino acids. The DNA of the CDR3 is TGTGCCAGCAGGGTCCGCAGCAATCAGCCCCAGCATTTT. Translated: CASRVRSNQPQHF.

This chain uses TRBV2 with TRBJ2-7, with D perhaps TRBD1 or TRBD2 (5 bases each). The V gene's germline CDR1 is SNHLY and CDR2 FYNNEI. The CDR3 is 14 residues long. V was shortened by 10 bases and J by 5 bases, with 21 bases between the two germline ends. CDR3 loop: CATTDRDPWDEQYF. CDR3 DNA sequence: TGTGCCACCACGGATAGGGACCCTTGGGACGAGCAGTACTTC.

In the case of this clone: The same CDR3 can be traced to other DNA sequences in this sample. The V and J genes are TRBV18 and TRBJ2-2, with D hard to call. CDR1 is KGHSH, CDR2 LQKENI, per germline. V lost 1 base and J 2 bases, leaving 5 bases between the germline ends. This CDR3 is 14 amino acids long. In nucleotides, the CDR3 is TGTGCCAGCTCACCACTTTTAAACACCGGGGAGCTGTTTTTT. Translation: CASSPLLNTGELFF.

This chain connects TRBV5-4 to TRBJ2-1; no firm D call. The CDR3 totals 12 residues. Germline CDR1 reads SGHNT; CDR2 reads YYREEE (reference sequence). Trimming removed 2 bases from V and 10 bases from J, with 10 bases in between. DNA of the CDR3: TGTGCCAGCAGCTTAATTGGATACGAGCAGTTCTTC. Translated, it gives CASSLIGYEQFF.